The next 3 T cell receptor beta chains were all read from a single sample in a study of T-cell reconstitution after alpha-beta-depleted transplantation in children. Unique molecular identifiers were incorporated during preparation of the TCRbeta library. One entry per CDR3 protein, called by TCRdb with MiXCR from the PCR reads. The data hold hundreds of thousands of distinct CDR3 sequences, with around 15% observed a single time. The sequencing here drew on PBMCs, mostly from graft donor cells, taken 360 days after TCRalphabeta/CD19-depleted stem cell transplant. Source of these receptors: a male patient between 2 and 10 years old who had a stem cell transplant for acute lymphoblastic leukemia, so the T cells may come from the graft donor.

The sample holds a few counts of this clonotype. V usage is TRBV10-3 and J usage is TRBJ1-2; 9 bases fit TRBD1. V was pared by 6 bases and J by 4 bases, with 6 bases of the junction left unmatched. CDR3 size: 14 residues. CDR1 ENHRY and CDR2 SYGVKD come from the germline V gene. DNA for the CDR3: TGTGCCATCAGGTACAGGGGGCTCGGCTATGGCTACACCTTC. The encoded protein is CAIRYRGLGYGYTF.

Concerning this clonotype: A single base separates this from a much larger clone, so it may be a read error. The chain joins TRBV20-1 to TRBJ2-7; 7 positions match TRBD1. CDR1 and CDR2 from the germline V gene are DFQATT and SNEGSKA (reference sequence). This CDR3 has 14 amino acids. DNA of the CDR3: TGCAGTGCTAGACCTTACGGACAGGCCGTTTTGCAGTGCTTC. This sequence encodes CSARPYGQAVLQCF.

The chain couples TRBV12-3 or TRBV12-4 to TRBJ2-7; a possible D gene is TRBD2 (5 bases). The CDR3 is 14 amino acids. Trimming pared 7 bases from V and 0 bases from J, leaving 13 bases between. The CDR3 bases are TGTGCCAGCAAACCCTCAGCGGCCTCCTACGAGCAGTACTTC. It codes for CASKPSAASYEQYF.